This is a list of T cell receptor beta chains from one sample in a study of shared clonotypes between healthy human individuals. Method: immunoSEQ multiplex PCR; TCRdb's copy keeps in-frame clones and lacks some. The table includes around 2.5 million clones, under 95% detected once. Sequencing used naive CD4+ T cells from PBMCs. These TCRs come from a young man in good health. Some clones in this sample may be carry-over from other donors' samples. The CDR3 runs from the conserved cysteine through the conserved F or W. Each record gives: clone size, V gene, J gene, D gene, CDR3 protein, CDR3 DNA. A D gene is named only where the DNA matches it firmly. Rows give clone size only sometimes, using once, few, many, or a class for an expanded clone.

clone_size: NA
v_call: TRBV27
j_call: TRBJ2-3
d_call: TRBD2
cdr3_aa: CASSAGLAGTDTQYF
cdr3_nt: TGTGCCAGCAGTGCCGGGCTAGCGGGCACAGATACGCAGTATTTT

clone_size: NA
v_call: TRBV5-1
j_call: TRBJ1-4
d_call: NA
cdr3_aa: CASSLAATSGEKLFF
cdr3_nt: TGCGCCAGCAGCTTGGCCGCGACGTCGGGCGAGAAACTGTTTTTT

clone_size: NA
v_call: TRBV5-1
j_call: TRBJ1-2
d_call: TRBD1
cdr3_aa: CASSLGQSRLYGYTF
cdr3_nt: TGCGCCAGCAGCCTGGGACAGAGTCGGCTGTATGGCTACACCTTC

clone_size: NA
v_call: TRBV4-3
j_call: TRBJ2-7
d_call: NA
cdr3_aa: CASSPARRGYEQYF
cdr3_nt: TGCGCCAGCAGCCCGGCCCGCAGGGGCTACGAGCAGTACTTC

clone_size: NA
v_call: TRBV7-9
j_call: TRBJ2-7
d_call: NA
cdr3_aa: CASSSFLHSSYEQYF
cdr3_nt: TGTGCCAGCAGCTCCTTTCTTCATAGTTCCTACGAGCAGTACTTC

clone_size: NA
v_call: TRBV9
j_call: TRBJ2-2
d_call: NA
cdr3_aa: CASGGRSTGELFF
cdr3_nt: TGTGCCAGCGGGGGGCGGAGCACCGGGGAGCTGTTTTTT

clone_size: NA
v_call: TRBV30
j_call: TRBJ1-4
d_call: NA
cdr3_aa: CAWSVRLGEKLFF
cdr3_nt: TGTGCCTGGAGTGTCCGGTTAGGGGAAAAACTGTTTTTT

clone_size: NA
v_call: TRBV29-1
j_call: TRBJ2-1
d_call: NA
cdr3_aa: CSVGTGYNEQFF
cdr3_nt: TGCAGCGTTGGCACAGGCTACAATGAGCAGTTCTTC

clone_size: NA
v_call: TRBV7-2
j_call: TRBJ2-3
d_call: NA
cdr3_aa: CASSLGQSTDTQYF
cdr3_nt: TGTGCCAGCAGCTTAGGGCAGAGCACAGATACGCAGTATTTT

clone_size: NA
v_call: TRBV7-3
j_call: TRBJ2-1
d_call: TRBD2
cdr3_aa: CASSPRLAGVPNEQFF
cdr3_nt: TGTGCCAGCAGCCCCCGACTAGCGGGAGTTCCCAATGAGCAGTTCTTC

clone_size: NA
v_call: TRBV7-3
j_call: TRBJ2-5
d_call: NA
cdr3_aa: CASSLTRQETQYF
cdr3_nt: TGTGCCAGCAGCTTAACGCGACAAGAGACCCAGTACTTC

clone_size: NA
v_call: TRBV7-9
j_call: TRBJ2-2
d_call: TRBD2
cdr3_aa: CASSHYGGGRSNTGELFF
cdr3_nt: TGTGCCAGCAGCCATTATGGGGGCGGGAGGTCGAACACCGGGGAGCTGTTTTTT

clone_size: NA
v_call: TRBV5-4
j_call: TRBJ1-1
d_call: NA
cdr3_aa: CASTLPNAGSTEAFF
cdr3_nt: TGTGCCAGCACCTTGCCTAATGCAGGGAGTACTGAAGCTTTCTTT

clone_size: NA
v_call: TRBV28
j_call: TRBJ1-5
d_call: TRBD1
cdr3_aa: CASSSHGTGKDQPQHF
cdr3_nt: TGTGCCAGCAGTTCTCACGGGACAGGGAAAGACCAGCCCCAGCATTTT

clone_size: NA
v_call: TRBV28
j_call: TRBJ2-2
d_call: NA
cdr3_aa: CASLGGLVAGELFF
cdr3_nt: TGTGCCAGCTTGGGGGGGCTAGTCGCCGGGGAGCTGTTTTTT

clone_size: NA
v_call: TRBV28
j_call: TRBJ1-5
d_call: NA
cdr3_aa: CASSWMGSNQPQHF
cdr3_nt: TGTGCCAGCAGTTGGATGGGGAGCAATCAGCCCCAGCATTTT

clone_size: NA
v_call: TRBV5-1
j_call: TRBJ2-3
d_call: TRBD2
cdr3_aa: CASSLLTSGRADTQYF
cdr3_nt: TGCGCCAGCAGCCTATTAACTAGCGGGAGGGCAGATACGCAGTATTTT

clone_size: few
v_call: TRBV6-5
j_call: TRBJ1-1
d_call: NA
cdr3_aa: CASSIQGNTEAFF
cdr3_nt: TGTGCCAGCAGTATTCAGGGGAACACTGAAGCTTTCTTT

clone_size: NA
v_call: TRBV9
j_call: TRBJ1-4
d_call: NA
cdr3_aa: CASSPMDLGNEKLFF
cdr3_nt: TGTGCCAGCAGCCCTATGGACCTAGGAAATGAAAAACTGTTTTTT

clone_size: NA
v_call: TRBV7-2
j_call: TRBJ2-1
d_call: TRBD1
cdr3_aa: CASSFGTGYNEQFF
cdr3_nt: TGTGCCAGCAGCTTTGGGACAGGGTACAATGAGCAGTTCTTC

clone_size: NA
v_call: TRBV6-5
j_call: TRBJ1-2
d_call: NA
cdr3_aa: CASSRPGQLNYGYTF
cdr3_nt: TGTGCCAGCAGCAGACCGGGACAACTTAACTATGGCTACACCTTC

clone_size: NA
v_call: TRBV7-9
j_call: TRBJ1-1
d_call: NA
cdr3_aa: CASSLREMNTEAFF
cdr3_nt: TGTGCCAGCAGCTTGCGGGAGATGAACACTGAAGCTTTCTTT

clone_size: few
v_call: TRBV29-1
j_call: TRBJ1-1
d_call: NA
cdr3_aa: CSVTGQLNTEAFF
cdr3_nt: TGCAGCGTTACAGGACAACTGAACACTGAAGCTTTCTTT

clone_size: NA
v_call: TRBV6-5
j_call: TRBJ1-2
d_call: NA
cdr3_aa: CASSYGQRFYGYTF
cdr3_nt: TGTGCCAGCAGTTACGGGCAGCGTTTCTATGGCTACACCTTC

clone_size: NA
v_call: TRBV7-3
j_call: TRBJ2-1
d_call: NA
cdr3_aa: CASSLGSVGGAYNEQFF
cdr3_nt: TGTGCCAGCAGCTTAGGTTCTGTTGGAGGGGCGTACAATGAGCAGTTCTTC

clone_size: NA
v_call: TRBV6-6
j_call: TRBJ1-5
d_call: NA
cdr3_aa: CASSTRTYNQPQHF
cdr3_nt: TGTGCCAGCAGTACAAGGACTTACAATCAGCCCCAGCATTTT

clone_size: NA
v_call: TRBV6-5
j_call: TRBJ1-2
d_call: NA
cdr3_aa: CASSYGLGAYGYTF
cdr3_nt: TGTGCCAGCAGTTACGGATTGGGAGCTTATGGCTACACCTTC

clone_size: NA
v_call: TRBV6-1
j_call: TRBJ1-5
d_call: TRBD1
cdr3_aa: CASSDRGPGNQPQHF
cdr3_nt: TGTGCCAGCAGCGACAGGGGTCCGGGCAATCAGCCCCAGCATTTT

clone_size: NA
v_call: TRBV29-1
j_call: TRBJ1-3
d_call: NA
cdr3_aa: CSVGVQTGNTIYF
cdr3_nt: TGCAGCGTAGGGGTTCAGACTGGAAACACCATATATTTT

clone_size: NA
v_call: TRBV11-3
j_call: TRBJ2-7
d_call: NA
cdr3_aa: CASSWIRDYEQYF
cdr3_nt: TGTGCCAGCAGCTGGATTCGTGACTACGAGCAGTACTTC

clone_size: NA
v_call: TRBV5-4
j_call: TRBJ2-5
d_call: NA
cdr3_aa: CASTGGGTQETQYF
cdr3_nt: TGTGCCAGCACCGGAGGGGGGACGCAAGAGACCCAGTACTTC

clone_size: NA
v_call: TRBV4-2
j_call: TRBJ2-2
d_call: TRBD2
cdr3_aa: CASSQGMQGGAGELFF
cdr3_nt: TGTGCCAGCAGCCAAGGGATGCAGGGAGGGGCCGGGGAGCTGTTTTTT

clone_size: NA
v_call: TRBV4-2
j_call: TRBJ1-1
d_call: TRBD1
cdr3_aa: CASSHPRGGAGTEAFF
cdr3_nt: TGTGCCAGCAGCCATCCCAGGGGGGGGGCGGGTACTGAAGCTTTCTTT

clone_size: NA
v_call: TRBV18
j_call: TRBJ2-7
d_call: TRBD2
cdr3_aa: CASSPNNRGLAGDAPYEQYF
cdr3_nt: TGTGCCAGCTCACCGAACAACAGGGGACTAGCGGGGGACGCACCCTACGAGCAGTACTTC

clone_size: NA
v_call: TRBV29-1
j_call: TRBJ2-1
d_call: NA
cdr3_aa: CSVTNGPGNEQFF
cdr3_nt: TGCAGCGTTACTAATGGACCCGGGAATGAGCAGTTCTTC

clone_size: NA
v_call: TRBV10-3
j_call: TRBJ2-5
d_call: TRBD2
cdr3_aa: CAISESPSGLQEQETQYF
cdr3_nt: TGTGCCATCAGTGAGTCGCCTAGCGGTCTACAGGAGCAAGAGACCCAGTACTTC

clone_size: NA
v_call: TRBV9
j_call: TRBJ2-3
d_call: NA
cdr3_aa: CASSVDITADTQYF
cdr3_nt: TGTGCCAGCAGCGTAGACATTACCGCAGATACGCAGTATTTT

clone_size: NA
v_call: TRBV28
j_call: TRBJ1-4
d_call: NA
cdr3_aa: CASSLVGRHEKLFF
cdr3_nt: TGTGCCAGCAGTTTAGTGGGGCGCCACGAAAAACTGTTTTTT

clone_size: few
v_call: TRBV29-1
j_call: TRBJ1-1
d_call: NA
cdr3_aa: CSVGAGVNTEAFF
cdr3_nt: TGCAGCGTGGGGGCAGGAGTGAACACTGAAGCTTTCTTT

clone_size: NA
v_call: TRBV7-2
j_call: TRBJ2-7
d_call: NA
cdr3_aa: CASSLMTGPEQYF
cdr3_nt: TGTGCCAGCAGCTTAATGACCGGCCCCGAACAGTACTTC